This T cell receptor (beta chain) was sequenced during a study of early stage breast cancer tumors. Regarding the study as a whole: Compared with adjacent normal breast, tumors showed about 2.5-fold denser, more clonal T cells. Tumor and normal breast were distinguished via blood comparison in about 90% of the 16 patients.

The CDR3 is 14 residues long. Trimming stripped 5 bases from V and 5 bases from J, with 13 bases between. Germline V gene lookup returns CDR1 SEHNR and CDR2 FQNEAQ (reference sequence). The repertoire was sequenced with immunoSEQ multiplex PCR; TCRdb's copy has only in-frame clones and lacks some. This sample has 60,000 to 75,000 clones, with around 80% found just once. A remark on this clone: What it recognizes is unknown.

The sequencing input was blood. The receptor comes from a person aged 40-50 years with breast cancer. V and J are TRBV7-9 and TRBJ1-5; no clear D gene. The CDR3 loop reads CASSPLGIDQPQHF. CDR3 bases: TGTGCCAGCAGCCCCCTGGGTATCGATCAGCCCCAGCATTTT.